This T cell receptor (beta chain) was identified during a study of response to subunit inactivated influenza vaccine. This clonotype was seen more than once but under ten times. TCRdb fed the RT-PCR reads into MiXCR, producing one record per CDR3 protein. The data hold hundreds of thousands of distinct CDR3 sequences, with around 13% observed a single time. The input for sequencing was PBMCs from blood, taken 14 days before vaccination. The receptor was derived from a man aged 45-65 years who received an inactivated influenza vaccine.

CDR3 amino acids: CASSLYAGLANTGELFF. In nucleotides, the CDR3 is TGTGCCAGCAGCTTATATGCGGGCCTCGCGAACACCGGGGAGCTGTTTTTT. The rearrangement links TRBV7-2 to TRBJ2-2; perhaps TRBD2 as D (5 bases). Germline CDR1 reads SGHTA; CDR2 reads FQGNSA. The CDR3 is 17 residues long. The V end was cut by 2 bases, the J end by 0 bases, with 13 bases between.